This TCR beta chain comes out of a study of long-term antiretroviral therapy in people with HIV. Points from the study as a whole: Older ART regimens may have been in use when blood was drawn between the mid-2000s and the late 2010s. In samples taken after ART, diversity increased but remained below transplant donor control levels. Pre-ART clonal expansion yielded clones that dominated the repertoire at all time points. Controls exceeded HIV repertoires in CDR3 length range.

Survey-level immunoSEQ v3.0 assays were run. Method: immunoSEQ multiplex PCR; TCRdb's copy keeps in-frame clones and lacks some. Among about 20,000 clones listed, approximately 88% were seen once. This CDR3 has 11 residues. Germline assignment: CDR1 DFQATT and CDR2 SNEGSKA (reference sequence). Trimming cost V 5 bases and J 7 bases, with 12 bases left between them. Comment on this clone: Antigen specificity is unknown.

The rearrangement uses TRBV20-1 and TRBJ2-7; no firm D call. The source was unsorted PBMCs, collected 2.1 years after starting antiretroviral therapy. This TCR derives from a man aged 18 to 30 with HIV. The CDR3 region has the DNA TGCAGTGCTCGTCTGGTGGGAGAGCAGTACTTC. Its translation is CSARLVGEQYF.